The entry that follows covers one T cell receptor (beta chain) sequence. Its matching antigen is unknown. The data are from a study of cytomegalovirus exposure and HLA in healthy donors. The PCR ran on 60 Vbeta and 13 Jbeta primers. Clones were sequenced by immunoSEQ multiplex PCR, and TCRdb holds only the in-frame ones, with some missing. The sample consists of 90,000 to 150,000 clones, 75% of them appearing once. Study outcomes and limitations: Across donors, presence/absence analyses took sequencing depth to be roughly uniform.

V lost 3 bases, J lost 4 bases, and 12 bases lay in between. The CDR3 length is 14 residues. Germline-derived CDR1 and CDR2 are SEHNR and FQNEAQ (reference sequence). This TCR was recovered from a woman aged 40 to 49 in good health and CMV-seropositive. The sequencing input was PBMCs. The chain carries TRBV7-9 and TRBJ1-1; possibly TRBD1 for D (6 bases). The CDR3: CASSFDGQTTEAFF. The CDR3 DNA reads as TGTGCCAGCAGCTTCGACGGACAGACCACTGAAGCTTTCTTT.